Below are 9 T cell receptor beta chains sequenced from a single sample in a study of blood T cell repertoires in COVID-19. Profiled with immunoSEQ multiplex PCR; TCRdb holds only in-frame clones, not every one. The sample holds about 200,000 clones; about 78% are singletons and the top ten take less than 6%. What was sequenced was peripheral blood. All receptors derive from a woman between 70 and 85 years old with acute or convalescent COVID-19.

The chain employs TRBV28 and TRBJ2-2; D uncertain. Germline values: CDR1 MDHEN, CDR2 SYDVKM. This CDR3 has 14 residues. V shed 7 bases and J shed 3 bases, with 12 bases lying between them. This chain's CDR3 is CASKKIQYTGELFF. CDR3 bases: TGTGCCAGCAAAAAAATCCAGTACACCGGGGAGCTGTTTTTT. The whole variable domain, filled in from reference TRBV28 and TRBJ2-2, reads DVKVTQSSRYLVKRTGEKVFLECVQDMDHENMFWYRQDPGLGLRLIYFSYDVKMKEKGDIPEGYSVSREKKERFSLILESASTNQTSMYLCASKKIQYTGELFFGEGSRLTVL.

This chain uses TRBV19 with TRBJ2-5; TRBD1 is a possible D gene (6 bases). The CDR3 contains 11 residues. Trimming removed 7 bases at V and 3 bases at J, with 6 bases between. The germline CDR1 and CDR2 sequences are LNHDA and SQIVND (reference sequence). CDR3: CASKGEETQYF. The DNA for the CDR3 is TGTGCCAGTAAGGGGGAAGAGACCCAGTACTTC.

This chain connects TRBV13 to TRBJ2-3, with 9 positions matching TRBD2. This CDR3 has 15 residues. J lost 8 bases, V lost 2 bases, and 8 bases had no gene match. Germline V gene data show CDR1 as PRHDT and CDR2 as FYEKMQ (reference sequence). The CDR3 nucleotides read TGTGCCAGCAGCTTAAGGCGGGAGGGCCCCCTTACGCAGTATTTT. It encodes CASSLRREGPLTQYF.

A few counts support this clone. The chain has TRBV28 and TRBJ1-3; D is undetermined. V shed 6 bases and J shed 1 base, with 19 bases lying between them. The CDR3 totals 17 residues. The germline CDR1 and CDR2 sequences are MDHEN and SYDVKM. This CDR3 reads CASSPGGQFSSGNTIYF. In DNA form, the CDR3 reads TGTGCCAGCAGCCCGGGAGGGCAGTTTAGTTCTGGAAACACCATATATTTT.

This clone was observed once. The chain couples TRBV10-3 to TRBJ2-5, with 7 bases that match TRBD1. V lost 6 bases and J lost 5; bases outside the gene matches: 12. This CDR3 comprises 15 residues. Germline lookup yields CDR1 ENHRY and CDR2 SYGVKD. The CDR3 nucleotides are TGTGCCATCAGAGTCTCCGGGACAGTCGGGGAGACCCAGTACTTC. Encoded protein: CAIRVSGTVGETQYF.

This clone was recorded a few times. The J gene is TRBJ2-1, the V gene TRBV29-1; 7 bases fit TRBD1. The V segment lost 6 bases and the J segment 0 bases; nucleotides outside the gene matches: 2. The CDR3 covers 13 residues. Germline V CDR1 and CDR2: SQVTM, ANQGSEA. DNA for the CDR3: TGCAGCGTCCGGGACAGCTCCTACAATGAGCAGTTCTTC. Its translation is CSVRDSSYNEQFF.

The rearrangement joins TRBV10-2 to TRBJ2-1; D is possibly TRBD2 (5 bases). V shed 2 bases and J shed 6 bases, with 11 bases lying between them. The CDR3 is made up of 14 amino acids. The germline V gene encodes CDR1 WSHSY and CDR2 SAAADI. The DNA for the CDR3 is TGCGCCAGCAGTGAGGGACTCCTCGCCAATGAGCAGTTCTTC. This gives the protein CASSEGLLANEQFF.

V and J are TRBV5-6 and TRBJ1-5; TRBD1 agrees at 10 bases. CDR3 length: 15 residues. With V trimmed by 4 bases and J by 2 bases, 3 bases remained unmatched. Per germline, CDR1 SGHDT and CDR2 YYEEEE. The CDR3 nucleotides are TGTGCCAGCAGCGCCGGGACAGGGGGCAATCAGCCCCAGCATTTT. Translating gives CASSAGTGGNQPQHF.

This clone occurred a few times. V usage is TRBV5-4 and J usage is TRBJ2-3; TRBD1 is a possible D gene (5 bases). The CDR3 spans 14 residues. Germline V gene lookup returns CDR1 SGHNT and CDR2 YYREEE (reference sequence). The germline V and J ends were trimmed by 0 bases and 4 bases, with 9 bases remaining between them. CDR3 DNA sequence: TGTGCCAGCAGCTTGGACAGGCTCTCAGATACGCAGTATTTT. Protein product: CASSLDRLSDTQYF.